One T cell receptor beta chain is described in this entry. Clones were read by immunoSEQ multiplex PCR, and TCRdb kept only the in-frame ones, dropping some. The sample carries over 150,000 clones, 70% to 90% recorded once. These data come from a study of blood T cell repertoires in COVID-19. The ends lost 3 bases at V and 8 bases at J; junction bases unmatched: 5. This CDR3 is built from 15 residues. Germline V gene lookup returns CDR1 SGHAT and CDR2 FQNNGV. The sequencing input was peripheral blood. This TCR was recovered from a woman aged 55-75 years with COVID-19, enrolled during active disease. This chain joins TRBV11-2 and TRBJ2-1; 12 nucleotides agree with TRBD1. The CDR3: CASSLPGQGAYEQFF. The CDR3 bases are TGTGCCAGCAGCTTGCCGGGACAGGGGGCATATGAGCAGTTCTTC.